The clone carrying this T cell receptor (beta chain) has a handful of counts. cDNA molecules, individually, were tagged with unique molecular identifiers. A single record per CDR3 protein comes from TCRdb applying MiXCR to the 5' RACE reads. The table shows around 40,000 distinct CDR3 sequences, with under 8% occurring only once. Germline V lookup: CDR1 KGHDR, CDR2 SFDVKD. The ends were cut back, 3 bases at V and 1 base at J, with 14 bases in the middle. There are 16 residues in the CDR3. These data belong to a study of early T cells in non-severe SARS-CoV-2 infection. About the study: RNA in bulk from unsorted whole blood was sequenced, and chains were unpaired.

The source is an adult who was a healthcare worker with PCR-confirmed SARS-CoV-2 infection or an uninfected control (not recorded which). The J gene is TRBJ2-5, the V gene TRBV24-1; perhaps TRBD1 as D (6 bases). Sequencing was performed on whole blood, taken at baseline. CDR3 region: CATSDPTGDRQETQYF. DNA of the CDR3: TGTGCCACCAGTGATCCGACAGGAGATCGCCAAGAGACCCAGTACTTC.